Listed below are T cell receptor beta chains from one sample, sequenced in a study of cytomegalovirus exposure and HLA in healthy donors. Method: immunoSEQ multiplex PCR; TCRdb's copy keeps in-frame clones and lacks some. The sample yields about 120,000 clones, more than 70% seen once. The sample was PBMCs. Receptors were obtained from a man aged 18-30 years in good health and CMV-seronegative. CDR3s include the opening cysteine and the closing phenylalanine or tryptophan. A D gene is named only where the DNA matches it firmly. Clone size, where shown, is once, few, many, or a class for clones that have expanded.

V,size,J,D,DNA,CDR3
TRBV5-1,once,TRBJ2-2,-,TGCGCCAGCGCCGGTGGGGGGACCGGGGAGCTGTTTTTT,CASAGGGTGELFF
TRBV14,few,TRBJ2-7,TRBD2,TGTGCCAGCAGCCTTTCGGGACTAGCCTACGAGCAGTACTTC,CASSLSGLAYEQYF
TRBV7-2,-,TRBJ2-2,TRBD2,TGTGCCAGCAGCCGTCTCCGAGCGGGAGGGAACACCGGGGAGCTGTTTTTT,CASSRLRAGGNTGELFF
TRBV11-3,-,TRBJ2-5,TRBD2,TGTGCCAGCAGCCTGGGGAGGGCAGGGGAGACCCAGTACTTC,CASSLGRAGETQYF
TRBV9,-,TRBJ2-5,-,TGTGCCAGCAGCTATAGTTCGGGGACCCAGTACTTC,CASSYSSGTQYF
TRBV30,once,TRBJ1-1,-,TGTGCCTGGAGGGGGAGGGAGGCTTTCTTT,CAWRGREAFF
TRBV5-5,-,TRBJ1-5,-,TGTGCCAGCAGCTTGGCGGGGGGCAATCAGCCCCAGCATTTT,CASSLAGGNQPQHF
TRBV12-5,many,TRBJ1-2,TRBD1,TGTGCTAGTGCGGACAGGGGGTATGGCTACACCTTC,CASADRGYGYTF
TRBV6-5,-,TRBJ2-7,-,TGTGCCAGCAGACCCGGGACAAACTACGAGCAGTACTTC,CASRPGTNYEQYF
TRBV5-5,-,TRBJ1-5,-,TGTGCCAGCAGCGTCGGACACGGCCCTCAGCCCCAGCATTTT,CASSVGHGPQPQHF
TRBV19,-,TRBJ1-1,TRBD1,TGTGCCAGTAGTCCGGACGGGACAGGGGGGGCCACTGAAGCTTTCTTT,CASSPDGTGGATEAFF
TRBV20-1,once,TRBJ2-5,-,TGCAGTGCTAGAGATCGGGAGACCCAGTACTTC,CSARDRETQYF
TRBV5-1,-,TRBJ1-6,-,TGCGCCAGCAGCCCGGGACTTTCGGCCCATAATTCACCCCTCCACTTT,CASSPGLSAHNSPLHF
TRBV15,few,TRBJ1-5,-,TGTGCCACCAGCAGAGCTTTGGGGCAGGTCCCTCAGCCCCAGCATTTT,CATSRALGQVPQPQHF
TRBV25-1,-,TRBJ1-1,-,TGTGCCGGAAAGACTGGGAACACTGAAGCTTTCTTT,CAGKTGNTEAFF
TRBV30,-,TRBJ2-7,TRBD2,TGTGCCTGGAGTGTAGGCCGGGGGGGGTACGAGCAGTACTTC,CAWSVGRGGYEQYF
TRBV7-9,few,TRBJ1-6,TRBD1,TGTGCCAGCAGCCCCTGGGACAGGGCCTACAATTCACCCCTCCACTTT,CASSPWDRAYNSPLHF
TRBV5-1,-,TRBJ2-7,TRBD1,TGCGCCAGCAGCTTGGAGGGACAGCTCTACGAGCAGTACTTC,CASSLEGQLYEQYF
TRBV19,once,TRBJ2-5,-,TGTGCCAGTAGTGGGGCGGGGCCTGGGGAGACCCAGTACTTC,CASSGAGPGETQYF
TRBV27,-,TRBJ1-6,-,TGTGCCAGCAGTTTCCCAGGGAGGGCACCCCTCCACTTT,CASSFPGRAPLHF
TRBV5-1,-,TRBJ2-6,TRBD1,TGCGCCAGCAGCTTGGCGGGACAGAGCCTCTCTGGGGCCAACGTCCTGACTTTC,CASSLAGQSLSGANVLTF
TRBV5-1,-,TRBJ2-1,TRBD1,TGCGCCAGCAGCGGGACAGGACATGAGCAGTTCTTC,CASSGTGHEQFF
TRBV6-5,-,TRBJ2-7,-,TGTGCCAGCAGTTACTCGAAGCCTGGTATCTACGAGCAGTACTTC,CASSYSKPGIYEQYF
TRBV6-1,-,TRBJ1-2,-,TGTGCCAGCAGGGGACACCTACTCTCCAACTATGGCTACACCTTC,CASRGHLLSNYGYTF
TRBV9,-,TRBJ2-1,TRBD1,TGTGCCAGCAGCGGACAGGGAAACAATGAGCAGTTCTTC,CASSGQGNNEQFF
TRBV6-5,-,TRBJ1-2,-,TGTGCCAGCTGCAGGGCAGGGTCCTTATATGGCTACACCTTC,CASCRAGSLYGYTF
TRBV11-2,-,TRBJ1-3,TRBD1,TGTGCCAGCAGCTTCGGGACAGGGGCCTCCTCTGGAAACACCATATATTTT,CASSFGTGASSGNTIYF
TRBV4-1,-,TRBJ1-2,TRBD1,TGCGCCAGCAGCCAAGTAGGGCAGGGGGCTAACTATGGCTACACCTTC,CASSQVGQGANYGYTF
TRBV19,-,TRBJ1-5,-,TGTGCCAGCAACCGGGGGATAAATCAGCCCCAGCATTTT,CASNRGINQPQHF
TRBV19,-,TRBJ1-2,TRBD1,TGTGCCAGTAGTACTCCAACAGGGGGCTCCTATGGCTACACCTTC,CASSTPTGGSYGYTF
TRBV20-1,-,TRBJ1-2,-,TGCAGTGCTAGTGTCAGCTATGGCTACACCTTC,CSASVSYGYTF
TRBV9,-,TRBJ2-1,-,TGTGCCAGCAGCTCCCGGAGGAATGAGCAGTTCTTC,CASSSRRNEQFF
TRBV5-8,once,TRBJ1-2,TRBD1,TGTGCCAGCAGCCGACAGGGGCGCTATGGCTACACCTTC,CASSRQGRYGYTF
TRBV13,-,TRBJ2-5,-,TGTGCCAGCAGCTTAGGCCAGCAAGAGACCCAGTACTTC,CASSLGQQETQYF
TRBV7-2,-,TRBJ2-7,-,TGTGCCAGCAGCGCCCTCGGCAGGTCCTACGAGCAGTACTTC,CASSALGRSYEQYF
TRBV5-1,-,TRBJ2-7,-,TGCGCCAGCAGCTTGCTACAGGACTACGAGCAGTACTTC,CASSLLQDYEQYF
TRBV6-1,-,TRBJ2-3,TRBD2,TGTGCCAGCAGTGAAGCGACTAGCGGGGGGAAAGATACGCAGTATTTT,CASSEATSGGKDTQYF
TRBV7-9,-,TRBJ2-7,TRBD1,TGTGCCAGCAGCCCGCCCTGGGACAGGGGATCCTACGAGCAGTACTTC,CASSPPWDRGSYEQYF
TRBV7-9,-,TRBJ2-7,TRBD1,TGTGCCAGCAGCCCACGACAGGGGCAAGGGTACGAGCAGTACTTC,CASSPRQGQGYEQYF
TRBV2,-,TRBJ1-5,TRBD1,TGTGCCAGCAGTTTTTCACAGGGGGATCAGCCCCAGCATTTT,CASSFSQGDQPQHF
TRBV28,-,TRBJ1-2,TRBD1,TGTGCCAGCAGTTTCCGACAGGGATACGGCTACACCTTC,CASSFRQGYGYTF
TRBV5-4,-,TRBJ1-2,-,TGTGCCAGCAGCTTGGGGAGGGGGGGCTATGGCTACACCTTC,CASSLGRGGYGYTF
TRBV2,-,TRBJ2-1,TRBD1,TGTGCCAGCAGACAGACAGGGCGCCATGAGCAGTTCTTC,CASRQTGRHEQFF